A single sample is the source of the 8 T cell receptor beta chains below, sequenced in a study of cytomegalovirus exposure and HLA in healthy donors. Vbeta (60) and Jbeta (13) primers were used in the PCR. Generated by immunoSEQ multiplex PCR, the TCRdb table keeps only in-frame clones and is missing some. Of 100,000 to 150,000 clones in the sample, about four fifths were seen once. Material: PBMCs. The source is a woman aged 40 to 50 in good health and CMV-seronegative.

The rearrangement uses TRBV6-5 and TRBJ1-3; 7 bases are shared with TRBD1. The trim removed 4 bases at V and 4 bases at J, leaving 7 bases unmatched. Germline V gene data show CDR1 as MNHEY and CDR2 as SVGAGI. This CDR3 comprises 15 residues. The CDR3 reads CASSSLKGAGNTIYF. As DNA, the CDR3 is TGTGCCAGCAGTTCCTTGAAGGGGGCGGGAAACACCATATATTTT.

The chain carries TRBV7-9 and TRBJ2-5; D is unclear. This CDR3 has 14 residues. V lost 5 bases and J 1 base, leaving 11 bases between the germline ends. The germline V gene encodes CDR1 SEHNR and CDR2 FQNEAQ (reference sequence). The DNA of the CDR3 is TGTGCCAGCAGCGTAACTACGATCCAAGAGACCCAGTACTTC. This encodes CASSVTTIQETQYF. Looking up the rest from reference TRBV7-9 and TRBJ2-5 gives the full variable domain: DTGVSQNPRHKITKRGQNVTFRCDPISEHNRLYWYRQTLGQGPEFLTYFQNEAQLEKSRLLSDRFSAERPKGSFSTLEIQRTEQGDSAMYLCASSVTTIQETQYFGPGTRLLVL.

About this clone itself: Within the sample, other DNA sequences also encode this same CDR3. The chain has TRBV7-2 and TRBJ2-7, with D unresolved. Germline V lookup: CDR1 SGHTA, CDR2 FQGNSA. The CDR3 consists of 14 residues. V dropped 2 bases and J dropped 2 bases, with 10 bases sitting between them. CDR3 DNA: TGTGCCAGCAGCTTATTGGCAGGAACCTACGAGCAGTACTTC. As protein: CASSLLAGTYEQYF.

The V gene is TRBV29-1, the J gene TRBJ2-5; 7 bases map to TRBD2. The CDR3 has 13 amino acids. Looked up from germline, CDR1 is SQVTM and CDR2 is ANQGSEA. V was clipped by 7 bases and J by 0 bases; unmatched bases: 5. The CDR3 DNA is TGCAGCGGGCAAGCGGGGAACCAAGAGACCCAGTACTTC. Translating gives CSGQAGNQETQYF.

CDR3 region: CASSFNSPPPFNEQYF. As DNA, the CDR3 is TGTGCCAGCAGCTTTAACAGTCCTCCTCCTTTTAACGAGCAGTACTTC. The chain carries TRBV7-2 and TRBJ2-7; D remains ambiguous. The CDR3 extends over 16 amino acids. The germline gives CDR1 SGHTA, CDR2 FQGNSA. V was shortened by 3 bases and J by 5 bases, with 20 bases between the two germline ends.

This chain joins TRBV19 and TRBJ1-2; D is perhaps TRBD1 (6 bases). V was shortened by 3 bases and J by 8 bases, with 16 bases between the two germline ends. Per the germline V gene, CDR1 is LNHDA and CDR2 is SQIVND (reference sequence). CDR3 length equals 14 residues. For the CDR3, the DNA is TGTGCCAGTAGTATGAAAGGGACGACAGGCGGCTACACCTTC. This encodes CASSMKGTTGGYTF.

This clone has more than one count but fewer than ten. J is TRBJ1-5 and V is TRBV7-2; 7 bases align to TRBD1. With V trimmed by 2 bases and J by 5 bases, 3 bases remained unmatched. Germline V gene sequence: CDR1 SGHTA, CDR2 FQGNSA. The CDR3 is 14 residues long. The CDR3 DNA sequence: TGTGCCAGCAGCTTATGGACAGGAGATCAGCCCCAGCATTTT. It encodes CASSLWTGDQPQHF. Based on the CDR3 plus reference TRBV7-2 and TRBJ1-5, the full variable domain is GAGVSQSPSNKVTEKGKDVELRCDPISGHTALYWYRQSLGQGLEFLIYFQGNSAPDKSGLPSDRFSAERTGGSVSTLTIQRTQQEDSAVYLCASSLWTGDQPQHFGDGTRLSIL.

This sequence joins TRBV19 and TRBJ1-1; D ambiguous. The CDR3 length is 12 residues. Germline V gene data show CDR1 as LNHDA and CDR2 as SQIVND (reference sequence). V lost 5 bases, J lost 7 bases, and 11 bases lay in between. The CDR3, as DNA: TGTGCCAGTAGTCTCGACTTGGGTGAAGCTTTCTTT. It specifies CASSLDLGEAFF.